A single sample is the source of the 23 T cell receptor beta chains below, sequenced in a study of blood T cells in healthy people across ages. With a J-beta primer mix and a sample-barcoded 5' primer, a second PCR ran about 7 to 11 cycles. MiXCR, run by TCRdb on the 5' RACE reads, gives a single entry per CDR3 protein. The data contain 980,000 or so distinct CDR3 sequences, about 44% of them singletons. The sequencing sample was made of blood. The receptors derive from a young man in good health.

This rearrangement joins TRBV5-1 to TRBJ1-5, with D hard to call. CDR1 is SGHRS and CDR2 is YFSETQ in the germline V gene. Between the trimmed V and J ends, which lost 3 bases and 9 bases, there was a span of 16 bases. The CDR3 consists of 14 residues. Here the CDR3 DNA reads TGCGCCAGCAGCTCGTATGCCAGCATGGGGCCCCAGCATTTT. As protein: CASSSYASMGPQHF.

The chain links TRBV7-2 to TRBJ2-3; maybe TRBD1 (6 bases). CDR1 is SGHTA, CDR2 FQGNSA, per germline. V dropped 5 bases and J dropped 3 bases, with 15 bases sitting between them. The CDR3 contains 15 residues. CDR3 nucleotides: TGTGCCAGCAGCCCAGGGGTCGTGAAGACAGATACGCAGTATTTT. Its protein product is CASSPGVVKTDTQYF.

The V call is TRBV12-3 or TRBV12-4, the J call TRBJ1-2, with D perhaps matching TRBD1 (5 bases). The CDR3 spans 18 residues. With 3 bases removed from V and 6 bases from J, the gap between germline ends came to 26 bases. CDR3 residues: CASSLHPTAVRGGNGYTF. As DNA, the CDR3 is TGTGCCAGCAGTTTGCACCCGACAGCAGTCCGGGGAGGGAATGGCTACACCTTC.

This clonotype was picked up a small number of times. The gene calls are TRBV6-5 and TRBJ2-7; D gene unclear. The germline CDR1 and CDR2 sequences are MNHEY and SVGAGI. The CDR3 loop spans 14 amino acids. Trimming removed 0 bases at V and 0 bases at J, with 6 bases between. The CDR3 DNA sequence: TGTGCCAGCAGTTACTCGGTCGGCTCCTACGAGCAGTACTTC. It translates to CASSYSVGSYEQYF.

This clonotype has just a few counts. The J gene is TRBJ2-5, the V gene TRBV27, with a tentative D call TRBD1 (6 bases). The V end was cut by 2 bases, the J end by 5 bases, with 18 bases between. CDR3 length: 16 amino acids. Germline V gene lookup returns CDR1 MNHEY and CDR2 SMNVEV (reference sequence). The CDR3 sequence: CASSLAYRVRGETQYF. The DNA of the CDR3 is TGTGCCAGCAGTTTAGCGTACAGGGTACGAGGGGAGACCCAGTACTTC.

V usage is TRBV7-9 and J usage is TRBJ2-7; D gene uncertain. Trimming stripped 11 bases from V and 0 bases from J, with 14 bases between. This CDR3 comprises 13 residues. In germline, CDR1 is SEHNR, CDR2 FQNEAQ (reference sequence). Here the CDR3 reads CAVRGGSSYEQYF. The CDR3 bases are TGTGCCGTCCGAGGTGGTAGCTCCTACGAGCAGTACTTC.

The genes are TRBV7-2 and TRBJ1-1; D gene ambiguous. Germline CDR1 SGHTA, CDR2 FQGNSA. This CDR3 spans 14 amino acids. Between the trimmed V and J ends, which lost 5 bases and 3 bases, there was a span of 13 bases. The CDR3: CASSIAGGDTEAFF. The CDR3, as DNA: TGTGCCAGCAGCATCGCTGGAGGAGACACTGAAGCTTTCTTT.

This clonotype was picked up a small number of times. The genes are TRBV27 and TRBJ2-5; possibly TRBD1 for D (6 bases). The J call is uncertain, as TRBJ2-7 better fits the DNA end. Germline loops: CDR1 MNHEY, CDR2 SMNVEV (reference sequence). This CDR3 region has 15 residues. CDR3 in amino acids: CASSPNLRQAYEQYF. Written as DNA, the CDR3 is TGTGCCAGCAGCCCCAACCTTCGACAGGCCTACGAGCAGTACTTC.

This clonotype showed up just a few times. The V gene is TRBV7-9, the J gene TRBJ1-5; D possibly corresponds to TRBD1 (6 bases). Deletions cut 1 base from V and 6 bases from J, with 16 bases between. Germline V lookup: CDR1 SEHNR, CDR2 FQNEAQ (reference sequence). The CDR3 loop spans 16 amino acids. CDR3 protein: CASSLGGGEGGQPQHF. DNA for the CDR3: TGTGCCAGCAGCTTAGGTGGAGGGGAAGGGGGTCAGCCCCAGCATTTT.

The chain uses TRBV5-6 and TRBJ1-5, with D possibly TRBD1 on 5 matching bases. V lost 2 bases, J lost 7 bases, and 10 bases lay in between. The CDR3 covers 13 residues. Germline V gene data show CDR1 as SGHDT and CDR2 as YYEEEE. The CDR3 DNA sequence: TGTGCCAGCAGCTTACGGGGGTCCCAGCCCCAGCATTTT. It is translated as CASSLRGSQPQHF.

The CDR3 loop is CASGPSGLGNEQFF. The CDR3 DNA sequence: TGTGCCAGCGGACCTAGCGGATTGGGGAATGAGCAGTTCTTC. This chain joins TRBV12-3 or TRBV12-4 and TRBJ2-1; 7 nucleotides line up with TRBD2. The CDR3 extends over 14 amino acids. The ends lost 8 bases at V and 7 bases at J; junction bases unmatched: 11.

V is TRBV12-3 or TRBV12-4 and J is TRBJ1-2, with D possibly matching TRBD1 (5 bases). V shed 6 bases and J shed 4 bases, with 12 bases lying between them. CDR3 length equals 13 residues. CDR3 coding DNA: TGTGCCAGCAGAGCCGGGACGTCCTATGGCTACACCTTC. As protein: CASRAGTSYGYTF.

This chain links TRBV14 with TRBJ2-1; 8 bases fit TRBD2. V was pared by 5 bases and J by 6 bases, with 12 bases of the junction left unmatched. The CDR3 contains 16 residues. Germline loops: CDR1 SGHDN, CDR2 FVKESK. The CDR3 loop reads CASSVSGTSVLNEQFF. CDR3 DNA sequence: TGTGCCAGCAGCGTCTCCGGGACTAGTGTTCTCAATGAGCAGTTCTTC.

The chain is built from TRBV11-2 and TRBJ2-3; perhaps TRBD2 as D (6 bases). The germline V gene has CDR1 SGHAT and CDR2 FQNNGV. The CDR3 is 14 residues long. Between the trimmed V and J ends, which lost 0 bases and 8 bases, there was a span of 12 bases. CDR3 nucleotide sequence: TGTGCCAGCAGCTTAGAGCGGGGCCTGGGTACGCAGTATTTT. Translation: CASSLERGLGTQYF.

This clonotype was observed a handful of times. The chain links TRBV18 to TRBJ2-7; D gene ambiguous. This CDR3 region has 14 residues. The ends were cut back, 3 bases at V and 5 bases at J, with 14 bases in the middle. Germline V CDR1 and CDR2: KGHSH, LQKENI. In DNA form, the CDR3 reads TGTGCCAGCTCACCTTTTTCTGGACCGGACGAGCAGTACTTC. Its protein product is CASSPFSGPDEQYF.

The chain is built from TRBV3-1 and TRBJ2-1, with TRBD1 matching 7 bases. This CDR3 is built from 17 residues. Losses at the gene ends were 2 bases for V and 6 bases for J; bases not matched to a gene: 13. The V gene's germline CDR1 is LGHDT and CDR2 YNNKEL (reference sequence). In nucleotides, the CDR3 is TGTGCCAGCAGCCAAAAAAGGGACAGACGGAGGTTCAATGAGCAGTTCTTC. Translated: CASSQKRDRRRFNEQFF.

The chain has TRBV20-1 and TRBJ2-6; 7 bases line up with TRBD1. The V and J ends lost 1 base and 1 base, in that order; junction bases with no gene match: 10. The CDR3 extends over 18 amino acids. The germline V gene encodes CDR1 DFQATT and CDR2 SNEGSKA (reference sequence). For the CDR3, the DNA is TGCAGTGCTAGAGCAGGGGGACGGCTAATTTCTGGGGCCAACGTCCTGACTTTC. Protein: CSARAGGRLISGANVLTF.

This clonotype was observed a few times. The chain employs TRBV28 and TRBJ1-2; no clear D. The CDR3 totals 14 residues. The germline V gene has CDR1 MDHEN and CDR2 SYDVKM. V lost 3 bases, J lost 2 bases, and 10 bases lay in between. Written as DNA, the CDR3 is TGTGCCAGCAGTTTTCTGGATTTAAACTATGGCTACACCTTC. Residues: CASSFLDLNYGYTF.

This chain uses TRBV6-5 with TRBJ2-7; 7 bases are shared with TRBD1. The trim removed 8 bases at V and 3 bases at J, leaving 7 bases unmatched. This CDR3 has 13 residues. CDR1 and CDR2 (germline): MNHEY, SVGAGI. In DNA, the CDR3 is TGTGCCAGCGGCCGACAGGGCTACTACGAGCAGTACTTC. Protein product: CASGRQGYYEQYF.

The CDR3 sequence: CASKLQGLFYEQYF. CDR3 DNA: TGTGCCAGCAAGCTACAGGGCCTATTCTACGAGCAGTACTTC. The rearrangement links TRBV6-6 to TRBJ2-7, with a weak D call TRBD1 (6 bases). V dropped 7 bases and J dropped 3 bases, with 16 bases sitting between them. CDR1 and CDR2 from the germline V gene are MNHNY and SVGAGI (reference sequence). The CDR3 runs 14 residues.

This clonotype occurred once. The chain joins TRBV12-3 or TRBV12-4 to TRBJ2-1; D is undetermined. This CDR3 region has 13 residues. The V end was cut by 8 bases, the J end by 13 bases, with 21 bases between. In DNA, the CDR3 is TGTGCCAGCTCGGACGGCCGTCAAGAGACCCAGTTCTTC. Encoded protein: CASSDGRQETQFF.

The chain employs TRBV20-1 and TRBJ2-1; the D gene is possibly TRBD2 (6 bases). V was shortened by 5 bases and J by 2 bases, with 13 bases between the two germline ends. The germline gives CDR1 DFQATT, CDR2 SNEGSKA (reference sequence). The CDR3 loop spans 14 amino acids. The CDR3 DNA follows: TGCAGTGCTTTAGCGGTTCAGACCTACAATGAGCAGTTCTTC. This codes for CSALAVQTYNEQFF.

There are a few counts of this clonotype. The rearrangement joins TRBV6-5 to TRBJ1-5; 8 nucleotides align to TRBD1. After removal of 6 bases from V and 5 bases from J, the junction contained 6 bases not matched to a gene. The CDR3 covers 14 residues. CDR1 is MNHEY, CDR2 SVGAGI, per germline. The DNA of the CDR3 is TGTGCCAGCAGCGCGACAGGGGTTGATCAGCCCCAGCATTTT. Encoded protein: CASSATGVDQPQHF.